These T cell receptor beta chains were read from a single sample in a study of PD-1 blockade in classical Hodgkin lymphoma. Only in-frame clones appear in the TCRdb table, and some are missing; sequencing was by immunoSEQ multiplex PCR. The top ten hold under 20% of the sample, which has tens of thousands of clones, over 70% seen once. Sequenced material: peripheral blood mononuclear cells (PBMCs), taken at baseline. The receptors shown here come from a human donor with classical Hodgkin lymphoma. Each CDR3 is given with its conserved first and last residue. D genes are given only for firm matches. Clone size is not always given. Where it is, it says once, few, many or a class for expanded clones.

d_call	v_call	clone_size	j_call	cdr3_aa	cdr3_nt
TRBD1	TRBV19	.	TRBJ2-1	CASGGIETGGDEQFF	TGTGCCAGTGGGGGTATAGAGACAGGGGGCGATGAGCAGTTCTTC
TRBD2	TRBV7-8	.	TRBJ2-1	CASSLVRLAGPHYNEQFF	TGTGCCAGCAGCTTAGTTAGGCTAGCGGGACCCCACTACAATGAGCAGTTCTTC
TRBD1	TRBV5-1	.	TRBJ1-1	CASRTGPVVNTEAFF	TGCGCCAGCAGGACAGGGCCCGTCGTGAACACTGAAGCTTTCTTT
TRBD1	TRBV5-1	.	TRBJ2-7	CASSLSPGGSNPIYEQYF	TGCGCCAGCAGCTTGTCTCCAGGGGGCAGTAACCCAATATACGAGCAGTACTTC
.	TRBV25-1	.	TRBJ1-4	CASNPTGRNEKLFF	TGTGCCAGCAACCCGACAGGACGAAATGAAAAACTGTTTTTT
TRBD1	TRBV9	.	TRBJ2-5	CASSVGDRRQETQYF	TGTGCCAGCAGCGTAGGGGACAGGCGCCAAGAGACCCAGTACTTC
.	TRBV11-3	.	TRBJ2-5	CASSLDTQPGSQYF	TGTGCCAGCAGCTTAGATACCCAGCCAGGGTCCCAGTACTTC
.	TRBV5-1	.	TRBJ2-3	CASSLGPTDYTDTQYF	TGCGCCAGCAGCTTGGGTCCGACAGACTACACAGATACGCAGTATTTT
TRBD2	TRBV7-9	.	TRBJ2-5	CASSSLAGGQQETQYF	TGTGCCAGCAGCTCACTAGCGGGAGGTCAGCAAGAGACCCAGTACTTC
.	TRBV4-3	.	TRBJ2-1	CASSQAEGAPYNEQFF	TGCGCCAGCAGCCAAGCGGAGGGAGCCCCCTACAATGAGCAGTTCTTC
.	TRBV18	once	TRBJ2-7	CASSPPGQHYEQYF	TGTGCCAGCTCACCACCCGGGCAGCACTACGAGCAGTACTTC
.	TRBV7-9	.	TRBJ2-2	CATRLVGPGELFF	TGTGCCACCCGATTGGTAGGCCCCGGGGAGCTGTTTTTT
TRBD2	TRBV29-1	.	TRBJ2-7	CSADPSGGGYEQYF	TGCAGCGCCGATCCTAGCGGGGGGGGCTACGAGCAGTACTTC
TRBD2	TRBV7-8	.	TRBJ2-7	CASSPSELAGGKQYF	TGTGCCAGCAGCCCTAGCGAGCTAGCGGGAGGGAAGCAGTACTTC
TRBD2	TRBV7-2	.	TRBJ2-1	CASSLAGTRIYNEQFF	TGTGCCAGCAGCTTAGCAGGGACTAGAATTTACAATGAGCAGTTCTTC
.	TRBV7-9	.	TRBJ1-1	CASSWETEAFF	TGTGCCAGCAGCTGGGAAACTGAAGCTTTCTTT
.	TRBV6-5	.	TRBJ1-2	CATGGNYGYTF	TGTGCCACCGGGGGCAACTATGGCTACACCTTC
TRBD2	TRBV29-1	.	TRBJ2-1	CSVELAGGSDEQFF	TGCAGCGTTGAACTAGCGGGAGGGAGTGATGAGCAGTTCTTC
.	TRBV5-1	few	TRBJ2-6	CASSADSGANVLTF	TGCGCCAGCAGCGCCGACTCTGGGGCCAACGTCCTGACTTTC
.	TRBV5-6	.	TRBJ1-5	CASSLDQAGSNQPQHF	TGTGCCAGCAGCTTGGACCAGGCAGGAAGCAATCAGCCCCAGCATTTT
TRBD2	TRBV19	once	TRBJ2-5	CASSKTGTSGEETQYF	TGTGCCAGTAGTAAAACCGGGACTAGCGGAGAAGAGACCCAGTACTTC
.	TRBV5-6	once	TRBJ1-4	CASSSFKRENEKLFF	TGTGCCAGCAGCTCCTTCAAGAGAGAGAATGAAAAACTGTTTTTT
TRBD2	TRBV10-2	.	TRBJ2-5	CASSEFGGGSGLKTQYF	TGCGCCAGCAGTGAGTTCGGGGGAGGGTCAGGGTTGAAGACCCAGTACTTC
.	TRBV25-1	.	TRBJ1-4	CASSVAGAREKLFF	TGTGCCAGCAGTGTGGCGGGGGCCAGAGAAAAACTGTTTTTT
.	TRBV4-2	once	TRBJ1-5	CASSQVYGLNQPQHF	TGTGCCAGCAGCCAAGTATACGGATTGAATCAGCCCCAGCATTTT
.	TRBV19	.	TRBJ1-3	CASSQDSYSGNTIYF	TGTGCCAGTAGCCAGGACAGTTACTCTGGAAACACCATATATTTT
TRBD2	TRBV15	.	TRBJ2-7	CATSILLAGGDYEQYF	TGTGCCACCAGCATACTGCTAGCGGGGGGTGACTACGAGCAGTACTTC
TRBD1	TRBV2	once	TRBJ1-5	CASSAGRGQVQPQHF	TGTGCCAGCAGCGCCGGCAGGGGGCAGGTTCAGCCCCAGCATTTT
TRBD2	TRBV7-8	once	TRBJ2-1	CASRDTGTSGRPLYNEQFF	TGTGCCAGCAGGGATACCGGGACTAGCGGGAGACCCCTCTACAATGAGCAGTTCTTC
.	TRBV5-5	once	TRBJ1-2	CASRKIGGLGGYTF	TGTGCCAGCAGAAAAATCGGGGGGCTCGGTGGCTACACCTTC
.	TRBV9	once	TRBJ2-1	CASSVGSGNNEQFF	TGTGCCAGCAGCGTAGGTTCCGGGAACAATGAGCAGTTCTTC
TRBD1	TRBV5-6	.	TRBJ1-5	CASSISGTGNQPQHF	TGTGCCAGCAGCATCTCCGGGACAGGCAATCAGCCCCAGCATTTT
.	TRBV7-3	.	TRBJ1-1	CASSLPGRLNTEAFF	TGTGCCAGCAGCTTACCTGGGCGGCTGAACACTGAAGCTTTCTTT
.	TRBV7-9	.	TRBJ1-2	CASSLWGRGPYHTF	TGTGCCAGCAGCTTATGGGGCAGGGGCCCATATCACACCTTC
.	TRBV19	.	TRBJ1-5	CASSVLGEGGNQPQHF	TGTGCCAGTAGTGTCCTCGGAGAGGGGGGCAATCAGCCCCAGCATTTT
TRBD1	TRBV6-6	.	TRBJ1-4	CASSKLTGGAEKLFF	TGTGCCAGCAGTAAATTGACAGGGGGCGCGGAAAAACTGTTTTTT
.	TRBV5-8	.	TRBJ2-2	CASSLPGANTGELFF	TGTGCCAGCAGCTTACCAGGAGCGAACACCGGGGAGCTGTTTTTT
.	TRBV19	.	TRBJ2-7	CASSTLAGTYEQYF	TGTGCCAGTAGTACCCTTGCGGGTACCTACGAGCAGTACTTC
.	TRBV7-9	.	TRBJ1-1	CASSLLENTEAFF	TGTGCCAGCAGCTTGCTAGAGAACACTGAAGCTTTCTTT
.	TRBV5-1	.	TRBJ1-5	CASSRMFGSDQPQHF	TGCGCCAGCAGCCGTATGTTTGGTTCGGATCAGCCCCAGCATTTT
TRBD1	TRBV18	.	TRBJ1-5	CASSPFSGQGDQPQHF	TGTGCCAGCTCACCGTTTTCCGGACAGGGGGATCAGCCCCAGCATTTT
.	TRBV7-3	.	TRBJ2-3	CASSFLTGDTQYF	TGTGCCAGCAGCTTTTTGACCGGGGATACGCAGTATTTT
.	TRBV27	few	TRBJ1-2	CASSLHYGYTF	TGTGCCAGCAGTTTACACTATGGCTACACCTTC
.	TRBV30	.	TRBJ1-1	CAWSISREAFF	TGTGCCTGGAGTATATCGCGTGAAGCTTTCTTT
TRBD1	TRBV6-1	.	TRBJ1-2	CASSETGGHGYTF	TGTGCCAGCAGTGAGACAGGGGGTCATGGCTACACCTTC
TRBD2	TRBV7-9	.	TRBJ2-1	CASSHYRTSGKYEQFF	TGTGCCAGCAGCCATTACCGGACTAGCGGGAAGTATGAGCAGTTCTTC
.	TRBV7-2	many	TRBJ2-3	CASKAGGGGSDTQYF	TGTGCCAGCAAGGCGGGCGGAGGGGGCTCAGATACGCAGTATTTT
.	TRBV6-5	.	TRBJ2-7	CASSYSRDGGNYGQYF	TGTGCCAGCAGTTACTCGAGGGACGGGGGTAACTACGGGCAGTACTTC
TRBD2	TRBV5-4	.	TRBJ2-2	CASSLGRVVTGELFF	TGTGCCAGCAGCCTCGGGAGGGTGGTGACCGGGGAGCTGTTTTTT
.	TRBV7-2	.	TRBJ2-7	CASSLNIGLYYEQYF	TGTGCCAGCAGCTTAAACATAGGTTTGTACTACGAGCAGTACTTC
.	TRBV11-2	.	TRBJ2-3	CASSLLTGITDTQYF	TGTGCCAGCAGCTTACTTACCGGGATCACAGATACGCAGTATTTT
TRBD2	TRBV6-4	few	TRBJ2-1	CASSGTSGSVDEQFF	TGTGCCAGCAGTGGTACTAGCGGGAGCGTCGATGAGCAGTTCTTC
.	TRBV9	.	TRBJ2-1	CASSVEGVYNEQFF	TGTGCCAGCAGCGTAGAGGGGGTCTACAATGAGCAGTTCTTC
.	TRBV20-1	.	TRBJ2-1	CSPERSGEQFF	TGCAGTCCTGAGCGGAGCGGGGAGCAGTTCTTC
.	TRBV19	once	TRBJ1-1	CASSMGAGTEAFF	TGTGCCAGTAGTATGGGGGCGGGTACTGAAGCTTTCTTT
TRBD2	TRBV5-4	.	TRBJ2-1	CASSRTSGLQYNEQFF	TGTGCCAGCAGCCGTACTAGCGGGCTACAATACAATGAGCAGTTCTTC
.	TRBV2	.	TRBJ2-3	CASTSGNGDTQYF	TGTGCCAGCACCAGCGGCAACGGGGATACGCAGTATTTT
TRBD1	TRBV5-1	.	TRBJ1-4	CASSLAGTGGQEKLFF	TGCGCCAGCAGCTTGGCGGGAACAGGGGGCCAGGAAAAACTGTTTTTT
.	TRBV7-8	.	TRBJ2-3	CASSLGEGLRTDTQYF	TGTGCCAGCAGCTTAGGAGAGGGACTCCGCACAGATACGCAGTATTTT